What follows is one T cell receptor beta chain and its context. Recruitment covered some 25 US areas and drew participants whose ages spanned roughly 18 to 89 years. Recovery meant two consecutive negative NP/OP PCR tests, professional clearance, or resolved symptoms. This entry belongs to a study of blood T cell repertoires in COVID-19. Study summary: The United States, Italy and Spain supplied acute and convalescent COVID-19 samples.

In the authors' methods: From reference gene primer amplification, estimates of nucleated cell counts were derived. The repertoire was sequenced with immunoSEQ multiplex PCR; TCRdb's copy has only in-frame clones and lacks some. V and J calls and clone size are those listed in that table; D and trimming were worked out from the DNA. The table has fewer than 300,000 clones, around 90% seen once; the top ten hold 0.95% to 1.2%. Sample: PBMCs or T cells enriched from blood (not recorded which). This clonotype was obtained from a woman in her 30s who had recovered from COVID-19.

DNA for the CDR3: TGTGCCAGCAGTTCCCAGGGAACCTACGAGCAGTACTTC. The encoded protein is CASSSQGTYEQYF. The J gene is TRBJ2-7, the V gene TRBV27, with a possible D match to TRBD1 (5 bases). Germline V gene sequence: CDR1 MNHEY, CDR2 SMNVEV (reference sequence). The V end lost 4 bases, the J end lost 2 bases, and 9 bases lay between the germline ends. This CDR3 comprises 13 residues.